A selection of T cell receptor beta chains follows, all from one sample in a study of radiotherapy plus CTLA-4 blockade in lung cancer. Some clones are missing from TCRdb's copy, which holds only in-frame ones; the method was immunoSEQ multiplex PCR. The sample records approximately 81,000 clones, 60% to 85% being singletons. The specimen comprised peripheral blood, sampled from a patient treated with radiotherapy plus ipilimumab. The receptors were gathered from a human donor with non-small cell lung cancer who had a partial response to radiotherapy plus ipilimumab. Some clones in this sample may be carry-over from other donors' samples. Each CDR3 is given with its conserved first and last residue. Each record gives: clone size, J gene, V gene, CDR3 length, D gene, CDR3 DNA, CDR3 protein. A D gene is named only where the DNA matches it firmly. Not every row has a clone size; where given, it reads once, few, many or a size class.

abundance: -; j_gene: TRBJ1-5; v_gene: TRBV7-9; len: 12; d_gene: -; CDR3nt: TGTGCCAGCAGCCCCCCGGATCAGCCCCAGCATTTT; CDR3aa: CASSPPDQPQHF
abundance: -; j_gene: TRBJ2-7; v_gene: TRBV27; len: 17; d_gene: -; CDR3nt: TGTGCCAGCAGTTCCCAAACGACTTACAGGAGCTCCTACGAGCAGTACTTC; CDR3aa: CASSSQTTYRSSYEQYF
abundance: once; j_gene: TRBJ2-1; v_gene: TRBV11-1; len: 16; d_gene: TRBD1; CDR3nt: TGTGCCAGCAGCGAGAGGACAGGGGTATCCTACAATGAGCAGTTCTTC; CDR3aa: CASSERTGVSYNEQFF
abundance: -; j_gene: TRBJ1-3; v_gene: TRBV6-5; len: 15; d_gene: -; CDR3nt: TGTGCCAGCAGAGTGGGGGCCAGCTCTGGAAACACCATATATTTT; CDR3aa: CASRVGASSGNTIYF
abundance: -; j_gene: TRBJ2-7; v_gene: TRBV15; len: 11; d_gene: -; CDR3nt: TGTGCCACCAGCAATAGCCTCGAGCAGTACTTC; CDR3aa: CATSNSLEQYF
abundance: -; j_gene: TRBJ2-2; v_gene: TRBV30; len: 14; d_gene: TRBD1; CDR3nt: TGTGCCTGGGGGGGACAGGGGTCGTTCGGGGAGCTGTTTTTT; CDR3aa: CAWGGQGSFGELFF
abundance: -; j_gene: TRBJ2-7; v_gene: TRBV5-1; len: 14; d_gene: TRBD1; CDR3nt: TGCGCCAGCAGCTCACCGGGACAGTCCTACGAGCAGTACTTC; CDR3aa: CASSSPGQSYEQYF
abundance: few; j_gene: TRBJ1-5; v_gene: TRBV6-6; len: 15; d_gene: TRBD1; CDR3nt: TGTGCCAGCAGTACCCGACAGGGTCTAAATCAGCCCCAGCATTTT; CDR3aa: CASSTRQGLNQPQHF
abundance: -; j_gene: TRBJ2-7; v_gene: TRBV6-5; len: 15; d_gene: -; CDR3nt: TGTGCCAGCCGATTACTTCGGGCGGGCGGGTACGAGCAGTACTTC; CDR3aa: CASRLLRAGGYEQYF
abundance: -; j_gene: TRBJ1-2; v_gene: TRBV27; len: 12; d_gene: -; CDR3nt: TGTGCCAGCAGGACAGAGCCATATGGCTACACCTTC; CDR3aa: CASRTEPYGYTF